These 6 T cell receptor beta chains share one sample of origin, sequenced in a study of cytomegalovirus exposure and HLA in healthy donors. PCR was performed using 60 Vbeta and 13 Jbeta primers. TCRdb's table, derived via immunoSEQ multiplex PCR, lists solely in-frame clones and lacks some. This repertoire includes about 150,000 clones. The sequenced material came from PBMCs. The receptors shown here come from a woman aged 50 to 60 in good health and CMV-seronegative.

The chain combines TRBV5-1 with TRBJ1-1; no firm D call. Germline V gene sequence: CDR1 SGHRS, CDR2 YFSETQ. The germline V and J ends were trimmed by 4 bases and 0 bases, with 10 bases remaining between them. CDR3 length: 14 residues. The CDR3, as DNA: TGCGCCAGCAGCCACGGGATAATGAACACTGAAGCTTTCTTT. It translates to CASSHGIMNTEAFF.

The rearrangement joins TRBV7-6 to TRBJ1-2; 11 bases map to TRBD1. CDR1 is SGHVS and CDR2 is FNYEAQ in the germline V gene. The CDR3 is 16 residues long. V shed 5 bases and J 2 bases; nucleotides not matched to a gene: 7. CDR3 nucleotides: TGTGCCAGCAGCCCCGGGACAGGGGGAGAGAACTATGGCTACACCTTC. It is translated as CASSPGTGGENYGYTF. Full variable domain (remainder filled in from reference TRBV7-6 and TRBJ1-2): GAGVSQSPRYKVTKRGQDVALRCDPISGHVSLYWYRQALGQGPEFLTYFNYEAQQDKSGLPNDRFSAERPEGSISTLTIQRTEQRDSAMYRCASSPGTGGENYGYTFGSGTRLTVV.

The V and J genes are TRBV4-2 and TRBJ2-1; TRBD2 agrees at 8 bases. The germline V gene has CDR1 LGHNA and CDR2 YNFKEQ. Trimming took 4 bases from V and 7 from J; bases not matched to a gene: 9. The CDR3 covers 15 residues. CDR3 sequence: CASSRAGGGINEQFF. CDR3 nucleotides: TGTGCCAGCAGCCGCGCCGGGGGGGGCATTAATGAGCAGTTCTTC.

The CDR3 loop reads CASTPTTRGHEQYF. In DNA form, the CDR3 reads TGTGCCAGCACCCCCACGACGAGGGGGCACGAGCAGTACTTC. The chain links TRBV6-5 to TRBJ2-5; 7 nucleotides match TRBD1. The better agreement between TRBJ2-7 and the DNA end casts doubt on the J call. There are 14 residues in the CDR3. In germline, CDR1 is MNHEY, CDR2 SVGAGI.

The rearrangement uses TRBV7-3 and TRBJ2-7; 14 positions agree with TRBD2. The CDR3 is made up of 19 amino acids. Germline CDR1 reads SGHTA; CDR2 reads FQGTGA. Trimming at V came to 5 bases and at J to 2 bases, leaving 14 bases not matched to a gene. CDR3 nucleotides: TGTGCCAGCAGCCTTCAACCCGGGACTAGCGGGGGCCTACCCTACGAGCAGTACTTC. Amino acids: CASSLQPGTSGGLPYEQYF.

The rearrangement uses TRBV28 and TRBJ1-2, with 10 bases matching TRBD1. CDR1 and CDR2 (germline): MDHEN, SYDVKM. This CDR3 is built from 13 residues. CDR3 residues: CLSGTGDAYGYTF. The CDR3 DNA reads TGTCTTTCCGGGACAGGGGATGCCTATGGCTACACCTTC.